This passage covers 16 T cell receptor beta chains from one sample sequenced in a study of blood T cell repertoires in COVID-19. Measured with immunoSEQ multiplex PCR; TCRdb has only the in-frame clones, and not every one. The table shows roughly 250,000 clones, with around 80% occurring only once. Sequencing was performed on peripheral blood. The source is a woman of 80 years or more with acute or convalescent COVID-19.

V usage is TRBV5-6 and J usage is TRBJ1-2, with 9 bases matching TRBD1. Germline assignment: CDR1 SGHDT and CDR2 YYEEEE. The CDR3 length is 14 residues. Trimming removed 0 bases from V and 9 bases from J; junction bases left unmatched: 6. CDR3 amino acids: CASSLGQGVRSYTF. As DNA, the CDR3 is TGTGCCAGCAGCTTGGGACAGGGGGTTAGAAGCTACACCTTC.

The rearrangement joins TRBV21-1 to TRBJ2-2; the table's D call, TRBD2, has no DNA check behind it. TRBV21-1 is a known pseudogene. This CDR3 has 19 residues. CDR3 residues: CASSRQPRASGRWTGELFF. Here the CDR3 DNA reads TGTGCCAGCAGCAGACAACCTCGGGCTAGCGGGAGATGGACCGGGGAGCTGTTTTTT.

The chain combines TRBV19 with TRBJ1-5; tentative D call: TRBD1 (5 bases). Trimming took off 7 bases at V and 7 bases at J, with 20 bases between the two ends. CDR3 length equals 15 residues. Germline-derived CDR1 and CDR2 are LNHDA and SQIVND (reference sequence). This CDR3 is CASTLRWGGRQPQHF. The CDR3 DNA reads TGTGCCAGTACCCTGCGGTGGGGGGGGAGACAGCCCCAGCATTTT.

The CDR3 DNA sequence: TGTGCCAGCAGTGAAGCGCGTCGGGAGGACTACCAGAAAACGCAGTATTTT. Translating gives CASSEARREDYQKTQYF. The chain links TRBV6-1 to TRBJ2-3, with TRBD2 identical over 7 bases. The ends lost 0 bases at V and 9 bases at J; junction bases unmatched: 15. The CDR3 is 17 residues long. Per germline, CDR1 MNHNS and CDR2 SASEGT.

The chain employs TRBV28 and TRBJ2-5, with 10 bases fitting TRBD1. CDR3 size: 15 residues. With V trimmed by 6 bases and J by 4 bases, 8 bases remained unmatched. Germline CDR1 MDHEN, CDR2 SYDVKM. Here the CDR3 reads CASSSDRGRRETQYF. CDR3 bases: TGTGCCAGCAGCTCCGACAGGGGGCGTCGAGAGACCCAGTACTTC.

This clone has just a few counts. V and J are TRBV19 and TRBJ1-6, with 8 bases that match TRBD1. The CDR3 consists of 13 residues. J was trimmed by 7 bases and V by 5 bases; bases with no gene match: 1. From germline, CDR1 is LNHDA and CDR2 SQIVND (reference sequence). In nucleotides, the CDR3 is TGTGCCAGTAGTGACAGGGGCAATTCACCCCTCCACTTT. It codes for CASSDRGNSPLHF.

The chain combines TRBV5-1 with TRBJ2-1; the match to TRBD2 covers 10 bases. The length of the CDR3 is 15 residues. J gave up 4 bases and V 4 bases, and 5 bases lay outside the gene matches. From germline, CDR1 is SGHRS and CDR2 YFSETQ. CDR3 residues: CASSVGTSVYNEQFF. The CDR3 bases are TGCGCCAGCAGCGTCGGGACTAGCGTTTACAATGAGCAGTTCTTC.

The chain joins TRBV4-2 to TRBJ1-1, with D unresolved. Per the germline V gene, CDR1 is LGHNA and CDR2 is YNFKEQ. V was pared by 1 base and J by 0 bases, with 9 bases between. This CDR3 is 15 amino acids long. CDR3 DNA: TGTGCCAGCAGCCAAGGGTCCGGTCTGAACACTGAAGCTTTCTTT. Protein sequence: CASSQGSGLNTEAFF.

The chain joins TRBV11-2 to TRBJ2-2; no reliable D call. This CDR3 has 14 amino acids. Per the germline V gene, CDR1 is SGHAT and CDR2 is FQNNGV. V lost 5 bases and J 0 bases, leaving 7 bases between the germline ends. The CDR3 here is CASSPLTNTGELFF. In DNA form, the CDR3 reads TGTGCCAGCAGCCCCCTTACGAACACCGGGGAGCTGTTTTTT. The entire variable domain, with the rest obtained from reference TRBV11-2 and TRBJ2-2, is as follows: EAGVAQSPRYKIIEKRQSVAFWCNPISGHATLYWYQQILGQGPKLLIQFQNNGVVDDSQLPKDRFSAERLKGVDSTLKIQPAKLEDSAVYLCASSPLTNTGELFFGEGSRLTVL.

The V call is TRBV27, the J call TRBJ2-6; D may be TRBD1 (6 bases). The CDR3 covers 16 residues. The V end lost 3 bases, the J end lost 7 bases, and 16 bases lay between the germline ends. Germline CDR1 MNHEY, CDR2 SMNVEV (reference sequence). CDR3 protein: CASSLLGQPRANVLTF. CDR3 sequence (DNA): TGTGCCAGCAGTTTGCTCGGACAGCCGCGCGCCAACGTCCTGACTTTC.

V and J are TRBV7-2 and TRBJ1-4; D not certain. V shed 4 bases and J shed 4 bases, with 10 bases lying between them. CDR1 and CDR2 from the germline V gene are SGHTA and FQGNSA. The CDR3 is made up of 14 amino acids. The CDR3 nucleotides read TGTGCCAGCAGCTCACGGAGACTTAATGAAAAACTGTTTTTT. It is translated as CASSSRRLNEKLFF.

The V and J genes are TRBV30 and TRBJ2-2; possibly TRBD2 for D (6 bases). Trimming took 3 bases from V and 0 from J, leaving 8 bases between them. CDR1 and CDR2 (germline): GTSNPN, SVGIG (reference sequence). The CDR3 contains 14 residues. The CDR3 DNA reads as TGTGCCTGGAGGGGGGGAACGAACACCGGGGAGCTGTTTTTT. Translating gives CAWRGGTNTGELFF. The entire variable domain, with the rest obtained from reference TRBV30 and TRBJ2-2, is as follows: SQTIHQWPATLVQPVGSPLSLECTVEGTSNPNLYWYRQAAGRGLQLLFYSVGIGQISSEVPQNLSASRPQDRQFILSSKKLLLSDSGFYLCAWRGGTNTGELFFGEGSRLTVL.

For the CDR3, the DNA is TGTGCCACCAGTGATTTGCATTCGAGGCAAGAGACCCAGTACTTC. It translates to CATSDLHSRQETQYF. The chain employs TRBV24-1 and TRBJ2-5; the D is unclear. V was shortened by 0 bases and J by 2 bases, with 9 bases between the two germline ends. This CDR3 spans 15 amino acids. Germline lookup yields CDR1 KGHDR and CDR2 SFDVKD.

This clone was counted at least ten times. The J gene is TRBJ2-1, the V gene TRBV10-3; 8 nucleotides align to TRBD2. The germline V gene has CDR1 ENHRY and CDR2 SYGVKD. The CDR3 contains 14 residues. V shed 8 bases and J 3 bases; nucleotides not matched to a gene: 6. The CDR3 region has the DNA TGTGCCATCCAGACCGGGACTAGCTACAATGAGCAGTTCTTC. It codes for CAIQTGTSYNEQFF.

This clone was observed once. The J gene is TRBJ2-7, the V gene TRBV6-2 or TRBV6-3; TRBD1 aligns across 7 bases. Trimming took 2 bases from V and 5 from J; bases not matched to a gene: 18. The V gene's germline CDR1 is MNHEY and CDR2 SVGEGT. The CDR3 consists of 18 residues. CDR3 loop: CASSYPKAGGQSRNEQYF. CDR3 bases: TGTGCCAGCAGTTACCCGAAAGCTGGGGGACAGTCTAGGAACGAGCAGTACTTC.

The chain has TRBV28 and TRBJ1-1; 7 positions match TRBD1. V shed 3 bases and J 9 bases; nucleotides not matched to a gene: 1. The CDR3 covers 11 residues. The germline V gene has CDR1 MDHEN and CDR2 SYDVKM. CDR3 nucleotide sequence: TGTGCCAGCAGTTTCAGGGGGAAAGCTTTCTTT. Translated, it gives CASSFRGKAFF.